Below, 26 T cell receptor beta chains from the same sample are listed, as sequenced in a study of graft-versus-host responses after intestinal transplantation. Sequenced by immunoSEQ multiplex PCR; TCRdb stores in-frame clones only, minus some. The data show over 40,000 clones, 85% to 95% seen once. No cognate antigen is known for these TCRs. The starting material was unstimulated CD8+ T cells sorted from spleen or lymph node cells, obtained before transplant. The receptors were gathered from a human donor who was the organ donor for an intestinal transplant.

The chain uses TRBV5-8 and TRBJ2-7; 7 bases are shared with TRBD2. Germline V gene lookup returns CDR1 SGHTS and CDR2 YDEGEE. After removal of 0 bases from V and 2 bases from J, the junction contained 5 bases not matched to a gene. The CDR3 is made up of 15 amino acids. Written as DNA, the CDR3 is TGTGCCAGCAGCTTGGTGGCGGGGAGGGCCTACGAGCAGTACTTC. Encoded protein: CASSLVAGRAYEQYF.

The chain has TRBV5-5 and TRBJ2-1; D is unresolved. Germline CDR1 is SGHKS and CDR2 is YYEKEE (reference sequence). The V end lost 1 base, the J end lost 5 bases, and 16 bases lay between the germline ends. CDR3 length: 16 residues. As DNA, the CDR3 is TGTGCCAGCAGCTTGTGGCGAGCGAGTATCCACAATGAGCAGTTCTTC. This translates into CASSLWRASIHNEQFF.

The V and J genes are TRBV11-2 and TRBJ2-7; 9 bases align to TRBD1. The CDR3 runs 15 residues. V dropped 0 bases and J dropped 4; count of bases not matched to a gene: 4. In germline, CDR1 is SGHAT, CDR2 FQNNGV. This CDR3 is CASSLEWTGAYEQYF. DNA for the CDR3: TGTGCCAGCAGCTTAGAATGGACAGGGGCATACGAGCAGTACTTC.

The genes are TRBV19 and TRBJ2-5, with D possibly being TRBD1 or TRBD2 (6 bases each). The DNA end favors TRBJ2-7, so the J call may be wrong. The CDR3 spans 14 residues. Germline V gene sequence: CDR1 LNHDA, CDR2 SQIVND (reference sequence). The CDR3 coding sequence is TGTGCCAGTAGTCCTGGAGGGGGCTCCTACGAGCAGTACTTC. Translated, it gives CASSPGGGSYEQYF.

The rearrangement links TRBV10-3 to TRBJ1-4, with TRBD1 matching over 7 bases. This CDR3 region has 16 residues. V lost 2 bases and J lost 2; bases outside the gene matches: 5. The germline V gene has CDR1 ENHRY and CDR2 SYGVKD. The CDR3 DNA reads TGTGCCATCAGTGAGACCGGGACAGCTACTAATGAAAAACTGTTTTTT. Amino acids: CAISETGTATNEKLFF.

Here the CDR3 DNA reads TGTGCCAGCAGCTGGGGGGCCCAAGAGACCCAGTACTTC. This gives the protein CASSWGAQETQYF. This chain joins TRBV6-5 and TRBJ2-5; D is perhaps TRBD1 or TRBD2 (6 bases each). The CDR3 sequence is 13 residues long. Germline V CDR1 and CDR2: MNHEY, SVGAGI. Deletions cut 6 bases from V and 1 base from J, with 9 bases between.

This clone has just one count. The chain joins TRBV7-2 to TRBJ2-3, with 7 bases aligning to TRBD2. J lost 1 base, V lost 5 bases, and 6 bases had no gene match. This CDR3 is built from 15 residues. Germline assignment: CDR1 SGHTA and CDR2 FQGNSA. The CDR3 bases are TGTGCCAGCAGCCCGCTGGGGGGGGGCACAGATACGCAGTATTTT. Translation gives CASSPLGGGTDTQYF.

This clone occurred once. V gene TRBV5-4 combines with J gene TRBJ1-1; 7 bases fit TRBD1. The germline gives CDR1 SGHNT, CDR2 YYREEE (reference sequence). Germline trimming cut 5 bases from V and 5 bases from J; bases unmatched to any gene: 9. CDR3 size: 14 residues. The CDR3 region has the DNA TGTGCCAGCAGACCAACGGCAGGGGGTACTGAAGCTTTCTTT. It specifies CASRPTAGGTEAFF.

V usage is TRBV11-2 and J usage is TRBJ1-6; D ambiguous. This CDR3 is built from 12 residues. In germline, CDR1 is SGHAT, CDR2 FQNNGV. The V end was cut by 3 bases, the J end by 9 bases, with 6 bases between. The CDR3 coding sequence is TGTGCCAGCAGCTTCAACGGTTCACCCCTCCACTTT. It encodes CASSFNGSPLHF.

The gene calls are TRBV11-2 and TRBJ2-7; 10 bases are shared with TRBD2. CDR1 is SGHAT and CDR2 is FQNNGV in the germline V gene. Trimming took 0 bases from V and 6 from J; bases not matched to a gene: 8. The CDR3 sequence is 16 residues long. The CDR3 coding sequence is TGTGCCAGCAGCTTAGATCGCCTAGCGGGGGATGGCGAGCAGTACTTC. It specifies CASSLDRLAGDGEQYF.

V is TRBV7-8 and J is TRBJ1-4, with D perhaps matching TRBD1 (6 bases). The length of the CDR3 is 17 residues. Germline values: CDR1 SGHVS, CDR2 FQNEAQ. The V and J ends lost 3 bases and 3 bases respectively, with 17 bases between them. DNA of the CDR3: TGTGCCAGCAGCTTCGACAGAACAGGGTTGGCTAATGAAAAACTGTTTTTT. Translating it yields CASSFDRTGLANEKLFF.

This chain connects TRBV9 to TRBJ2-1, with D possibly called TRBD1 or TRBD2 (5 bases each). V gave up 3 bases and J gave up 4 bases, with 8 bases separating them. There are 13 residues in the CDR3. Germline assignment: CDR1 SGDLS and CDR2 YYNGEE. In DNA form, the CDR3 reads TGTGCCAGCAGCGGGGACCCGTACAATGAGCAGTTCTTC. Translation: CASSGDPYNEQFF. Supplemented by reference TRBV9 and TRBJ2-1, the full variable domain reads DSGVTQTPKHLITATGQRVTLRCSPRSGDLSVYWYQQSLDQGLQFLIQYYNGEERAKGNILERFSAQQFPDLHSELNLSSLELGDSALYFCASSGDPYNEQFFGPGTRLTVL.

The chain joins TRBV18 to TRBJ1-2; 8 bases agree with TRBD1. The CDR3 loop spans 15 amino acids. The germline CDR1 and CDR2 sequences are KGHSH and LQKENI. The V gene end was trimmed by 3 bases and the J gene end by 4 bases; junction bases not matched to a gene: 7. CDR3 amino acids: CASSPGTGSFYGYTF. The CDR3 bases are TGTGCCAGCTCACCCGGGACAGGCAGTTTCTATGGCTACACCTTC.

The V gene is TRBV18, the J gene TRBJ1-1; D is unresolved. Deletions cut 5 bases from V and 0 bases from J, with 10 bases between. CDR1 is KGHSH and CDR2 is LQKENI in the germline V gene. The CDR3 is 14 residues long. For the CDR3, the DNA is TGTGCCAGCTCAACGCACGGAATGAACACTGAAGCTTTCTTT. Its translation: CASSTHGMNTEAFF. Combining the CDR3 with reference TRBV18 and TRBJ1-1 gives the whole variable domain NAGVMQNPRHLVRRRGQEARLRCSPMKGHSHVYWYRQLPEEGLKFMVYLQKENIIDESGMPKERFSAEFPKEGPSILRIQQVVRGDSAAYFCASSTHGMNTEAFFGQGTRLTVV.

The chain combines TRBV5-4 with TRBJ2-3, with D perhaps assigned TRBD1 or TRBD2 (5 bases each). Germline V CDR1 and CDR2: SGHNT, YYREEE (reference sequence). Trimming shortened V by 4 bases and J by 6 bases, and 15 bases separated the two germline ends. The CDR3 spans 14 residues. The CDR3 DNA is TGTGCCAGCAGCCCGGGACGGCAGTCGGATACGCAGTATTTT. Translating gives CASSPGRQSDTQYF.

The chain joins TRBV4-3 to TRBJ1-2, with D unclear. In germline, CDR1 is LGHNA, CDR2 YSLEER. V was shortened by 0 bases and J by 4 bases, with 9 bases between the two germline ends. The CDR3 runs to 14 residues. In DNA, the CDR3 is TGCGCCAGCAGCCAAGATTACCGAGGCTATGGCTACACCTTC. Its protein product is CASSQDYRGYGYTF.

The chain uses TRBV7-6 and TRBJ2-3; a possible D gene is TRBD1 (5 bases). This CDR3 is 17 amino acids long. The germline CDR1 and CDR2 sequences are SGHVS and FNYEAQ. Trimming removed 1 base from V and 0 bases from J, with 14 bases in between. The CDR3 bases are TGTGCCAGCAGCTTAGTAGCTGATGGACACAGCACAGATACGCAGTATTTT. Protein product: CASSLVADGHSTDTQYF.

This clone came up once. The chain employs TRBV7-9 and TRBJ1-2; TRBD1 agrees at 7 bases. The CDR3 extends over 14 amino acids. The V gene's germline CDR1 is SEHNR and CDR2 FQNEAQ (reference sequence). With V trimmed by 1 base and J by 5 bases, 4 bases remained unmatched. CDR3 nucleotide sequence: TGTGCCAGCAGCTTAGTCGGGACAGATTATGGCTACACCTTC. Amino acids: CASSLVGTDYGYTF. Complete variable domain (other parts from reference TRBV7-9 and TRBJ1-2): DTGVSQNPRHKITKRGQNVTFRCDPISEHNRLYWYRQTLGQGPEFLTYFQNEAQLEKSRLLSDRFSAERPKGSFSTLEIQRTEQGDSAMYLCASSLVGTDYGYTFGSGTRLTVV.

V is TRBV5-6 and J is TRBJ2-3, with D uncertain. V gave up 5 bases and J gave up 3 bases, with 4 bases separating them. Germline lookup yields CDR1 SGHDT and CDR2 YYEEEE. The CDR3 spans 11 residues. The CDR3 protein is CASSLTDTQYF. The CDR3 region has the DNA TGTGCCAGCAGTCTTACAGATACGCAGTATTTT.

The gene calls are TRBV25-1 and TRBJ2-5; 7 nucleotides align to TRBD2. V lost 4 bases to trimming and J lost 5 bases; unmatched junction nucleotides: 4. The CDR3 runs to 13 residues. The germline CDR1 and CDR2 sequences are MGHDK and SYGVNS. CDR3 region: CASSAGGGETQYF. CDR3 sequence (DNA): TGTGCCAGCAGTGCGGGGGGAGGGGAGACCCAGTACTTC. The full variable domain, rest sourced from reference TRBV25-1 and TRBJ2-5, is EADIYQTPRYLVIGTGKKITLECSQTMGHDKMYWYQQDPGMELHLIHYSYGVNSTEKGDLSSESTVSRIRTEHFPLTLESARPSHTSQYLCASSAGGGETQYFGPGTRLLVL.

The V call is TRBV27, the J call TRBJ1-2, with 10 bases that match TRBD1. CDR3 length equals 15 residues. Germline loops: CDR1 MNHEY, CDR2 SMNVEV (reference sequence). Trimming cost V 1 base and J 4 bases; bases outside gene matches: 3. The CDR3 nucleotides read TGTGCCAGCAGTTTATGGGGGGACAGGGGCTATGGCTACACCTTC. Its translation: CASSLWGDRGYGYTF.

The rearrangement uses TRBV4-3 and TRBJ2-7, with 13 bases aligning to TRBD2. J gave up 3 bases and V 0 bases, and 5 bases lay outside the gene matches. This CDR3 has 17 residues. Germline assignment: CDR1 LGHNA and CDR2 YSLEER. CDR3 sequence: CASSQELAGGPYYEQYF. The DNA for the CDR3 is TGCGCCAGCAGCCAAGAACTAGCGGGGGGGCCTTACTACGAGCAGTACTTC.

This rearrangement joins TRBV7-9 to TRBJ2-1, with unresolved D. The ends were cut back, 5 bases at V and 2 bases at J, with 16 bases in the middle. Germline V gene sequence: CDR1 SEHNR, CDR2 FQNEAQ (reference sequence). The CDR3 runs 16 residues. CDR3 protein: CASSLSPGRTYNEQFF. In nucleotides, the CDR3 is TGTGCCAGCAGCCTCTCTCCCGGGCGAACCTACAATGAGCAGTTCTTC.

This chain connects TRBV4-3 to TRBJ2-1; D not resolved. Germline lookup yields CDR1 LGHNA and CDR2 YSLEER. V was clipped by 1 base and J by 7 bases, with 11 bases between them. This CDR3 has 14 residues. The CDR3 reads CASSQARRVNEQFF. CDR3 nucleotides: TGCGCCAGCAGCCAAGCCCGAAGGGTTAATGAGCAGTTCTTC.

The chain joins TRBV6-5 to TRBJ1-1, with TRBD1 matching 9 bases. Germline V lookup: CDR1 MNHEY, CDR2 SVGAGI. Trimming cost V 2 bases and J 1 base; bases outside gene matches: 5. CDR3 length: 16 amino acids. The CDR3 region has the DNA TGTGCCAGCAGTTACGAGACAGGGGGTCAGAACACTGAAGCTTTCTTT. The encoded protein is CASSYETGGQNTEAFF.

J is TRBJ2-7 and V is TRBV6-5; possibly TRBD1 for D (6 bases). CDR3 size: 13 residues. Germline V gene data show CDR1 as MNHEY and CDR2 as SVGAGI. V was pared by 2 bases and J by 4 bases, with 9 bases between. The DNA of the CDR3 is TGTGCCAGCAGTTACGGGGGCTCGTACGAGCAGTACTTC. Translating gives CASSYGGSYEQYF.